The 7 T cell receptor beta chains below come from one sample, sequenced in a study of blood T cell repertoires in COVID-19. Sequencing was performed with immunoSEQ multiplex PCR; in TCRdb, only in-frame clones are kept and a portion is missing. The sample lists around 160,000 clones; just under 85% were seen once. Sequencing was performed on peripheral blood. Receptors originate from a woman between 40 and 55 years old with active or convalescent COVID-19.

The CDR3 DNA follows: TGTGCCACCAGTGATTCAACTAGCTTTTCATCCTACAATGAGCAGTTCTTC. Translating it yields CATSDSTSFSSYNEQFF. The chain links TRBV24-1 to TRBJ2-1; D is perhaps TRBD2 (6 bases). V lost 2 bases and J 1 base, leaving 14 bases between the germline ends. This CDR3 contains 17 residues. CDR1 KGHDR and CDR2 SFDVKD come from the germline V gene.

The chain links TRBV4-1 to TRBJ2-7; 9 positions match TRBD1. V was clipped by 1 base and J by 2 bases; unmatched bases: 6. The germline V gene has CDR1 MGHRA and CDR2 YSYEKL. This CDR3 is built from 16 residues. The CDR3 DNA sequence: TGCGCCAGCAGCCAAGCAACAGGGGGCTTTCCCTACGAGCAGTACTTC. It encodes CASSQATGGFPYEQYF.

V and J are TRBV18 and TRBJ2-7; TRBD1 matches 9 bases. V shed 1 base and J 5 bases; nucleotides not matched to a gene: 0. The germline CDR1 and CDR2 sequences are KGHSH and LQKENI. The CDR3 spans 13 residues. CDR3 in amino acids: CASSPRTGDEQYF. In DNA, the CDR3 is TGTGCCAGCTCACCACGGACAGGGGACGAGCAGTACTTC. Full variable domain (remainder filled in from reference TRBV18 and TRBJ2-7): NAGVMQNPRHLVRRRGQEARLRCSPMKGHSHVYWYRQLPEEGLKFMVYLQKENIIDESGMPKERFSAEFPKEGPSILRIQQVVRGDSAAYFCASSPRTGDEQYFGPGTRLTVT.

V is TRBV4-1 and J is TRBJ1-1, with D hard to call. The V end lost 1 base, the J end lost 7 bases, and 10 bases lay between the germline ends. Germline assignment: CDR1 MGHRA and CDR2 YSYEKL. There are 13 residues in the CDR3. CDR3 in DNA: TGCGCCAGCAGCCAAGTCTTTGGAGTTGAAGCTTTCTTT. Amino acids: CASSQVFGVEAFF.

The chain joins TRBV6-5 to TRBJ1-3, with D unclear. In germline, CDR1 is MNHEY, CDR2 SVGAGI. The CDR3 runs to 10 residues. CDR3 DNA sequence: TGTGTTTCCCAGGGAAACACCATATATTTT. It yields the protein CVSQGNTIYF.

This clone was counted a single time. The rearrangement uses TRBV19 and TRBJ2-1, with D unclear. This CDR3 region has 15 residues. V was clipped by 3 bases and J by 10 bases, with 19 bases between them. In germline, CDR1 is LNHDA, CDR2 SQIVND (reference sequence). CDR3 sequence (DNA): TGTGCCAGTAGTATGGCCGGCCCTAGTGCGGCCGAGCAGTTCTTC. This gives the protein CASSMAGPSAAEQFF.

This chain joins TRBV11-2 and TRBJ2-1, with unresolved D. The CDR3 length is 14 residues. Germline values: CDR1 SGHAT, CDR2 FQNNGV. V lost 5 bases and J lost 6, with 14 bases in between. The CDR3 region has the DNA TGTGCCAGCAGCCCTCCCGCAGAACGCAATGAGCAGTTCTTC. This codes for CASSPPAERNEQFF.